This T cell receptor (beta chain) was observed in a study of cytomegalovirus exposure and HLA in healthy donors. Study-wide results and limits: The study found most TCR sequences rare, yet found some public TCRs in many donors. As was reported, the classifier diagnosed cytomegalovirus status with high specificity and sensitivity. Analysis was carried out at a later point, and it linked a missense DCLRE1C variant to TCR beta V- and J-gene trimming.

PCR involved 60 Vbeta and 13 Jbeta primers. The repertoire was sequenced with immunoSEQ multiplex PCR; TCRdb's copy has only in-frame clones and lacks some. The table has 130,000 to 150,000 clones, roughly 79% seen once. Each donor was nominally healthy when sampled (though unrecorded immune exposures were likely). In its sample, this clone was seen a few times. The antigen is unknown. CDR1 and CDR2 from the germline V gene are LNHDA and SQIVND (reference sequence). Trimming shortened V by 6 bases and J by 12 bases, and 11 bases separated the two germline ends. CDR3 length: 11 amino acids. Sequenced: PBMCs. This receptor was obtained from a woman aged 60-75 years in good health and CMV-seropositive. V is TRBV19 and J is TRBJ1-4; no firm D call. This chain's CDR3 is CASRTAAELFF. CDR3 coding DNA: TGTGCCAGTAGAACCGCGGCGGAACTGTTTTTT.